This is a list of T cell receptor beta chains from one sample in a study of technical replicates of blood from several donors. The repertoire was sequenced with immunoSEQ multiplex PCR; TCRdb's copy has only in-frame clones and lacks some. This sample carries tens of thousands of clones, just over 95% of them seen once, and the ten largest clones take 0.37%. The sequenced material came from T cells isolated from PBMCs. Every receptor here comes from a human donor in good health. CDR3s include the opening cysteine and the closing phenylalanine or tryptophan. Fields, in order: J gene, V gene, D gene, clone size, CDR3 protein, CDR3 DNA. The D gene is left open where the match is weak. Rows give clone size only sometimes, using once, few, many, or a class for an expanded clone.

J: TRBJ1-2
V: TRBV27
D: TRBD1
size: NA
CDR3: CASSPVTGPYGYTF
DNA: TGTGCCAGCAGTCCCGTGACAGGGCCATATGGCTACACCTTC

J: TRBJ2-7
V: TRBV19
D: TRBD2
size: few
CDR3: CASSIGGRYSYEQYF
DNA: TGTGCCAGTAGTATTGGCGGGAGGTACAGCTACGAGCAGTACTTC

J: TRBJ2-7
V: TRBV7-3
D: NA
size: NA
CDR3: CASSLTTGYEQYF
DNA: TGTGCCAGCAGCTTGACCACAGGATACGAGCAGTACTTC

J: TRBJ2-2
V: TRBV5-5
D: NA
size: NA
CDR3: CASSPWVARSTGELFF
DNA: TGTGCCAGCAGCCCGTGGGTGGCTAGGTCCACCGGGGAGCTGTTTTTT

J: TRBJ2-1
V: TRBV7-3
D: TRBD2
size: NA
CDR3: CASRRGTSGIHYNEQFF
DNA: TGTGCCAGCAGAAGAGGGACTAGCGGAATACACTACAATGAGCAGTTCTTC

J: TRBJ2-7
V: TRBV6-6
D: NA
size: NA
CDR3: CASSLNYYEQYF
DNA: TGTGCCAGCAGTCTAAATTACTACGAGCAGTACTTC

J: TRBJ2-7
V: TRBV7-2
D: TRBD1
size: NA
CDR3: CASSFRDSELYEQYF
DNA: TGTGCCAGCAGCTTCCGGGACAGTGAGTTATACGAGCAGTACTTC

J: TRBJ1-4
V: TRBV4-3
D: NA
size: NA
CDR3: CASSQDPPPYNEKLFF
DNA: TGCGCCAGCAGCCAAGATCCCCCACCCTATAATGAAAAACTGTTTTTT

J: TRBJ2-7
V: TRBV23-1
D: NA
size: NA
CDR3: CASSRKDILYEQYF
DNA: TGCGCCAGCAGTCGTAAGGACATACTCTACGAGCAGTACTTC

J: TRBJ2-1
V: TRBV19
D: NA
size: NA
CDR3: CASRIGSNEQFF
DNA: TGTGCCAGTAGAATCGGGAGTAATGAGCAGTTCTTC

J: TRBJ2-7
V: TRBV7-2
D: TRBD2
size: NA
CDR3: CASSSGLAGTYEQYF
DNA: TGTGCCAGCAGCTCGGGACTAGCGGGAACCTACGAGCAGTACTTC

J: TRBJ1-2
V: TRBV20-1
D: NA
size: NA
CDR3: CSARVGGGYTF
DNA: TGCAGTGCTAGAGTAGGAGGCGGCTACACCTTC

J: TRBJ1-1
V: TRBV29-1
D: NA
size: NA
CDR3: CSVEGFTENTEAFF
DNA: TGCAGCGTTGAAGGTTTCACAGAGAACACTGAAGCTTTCTTT

J: TRBJ2-7
V: TRBV6-6
D: NA
size: NA
CDR3: CASSYSSNYEQYF
DNA: TGTGCCAGCAGTTACTCGAGTAACTACGAGCAGTACTTC